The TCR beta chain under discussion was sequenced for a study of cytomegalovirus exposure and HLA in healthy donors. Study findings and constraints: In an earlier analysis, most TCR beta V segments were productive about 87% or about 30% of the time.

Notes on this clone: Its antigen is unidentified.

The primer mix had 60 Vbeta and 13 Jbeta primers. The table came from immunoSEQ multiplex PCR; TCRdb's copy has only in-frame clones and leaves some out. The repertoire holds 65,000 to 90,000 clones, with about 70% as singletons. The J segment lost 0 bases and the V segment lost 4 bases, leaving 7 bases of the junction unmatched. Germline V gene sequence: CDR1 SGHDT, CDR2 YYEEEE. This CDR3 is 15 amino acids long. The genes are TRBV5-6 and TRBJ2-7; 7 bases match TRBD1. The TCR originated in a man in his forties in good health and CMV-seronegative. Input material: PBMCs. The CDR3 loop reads CASSAPGQNSYEQYF. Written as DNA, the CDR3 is TGTGCCAGCAGCGCCCCGGGACAGAACTCCTACGAGCAGTACTTC.